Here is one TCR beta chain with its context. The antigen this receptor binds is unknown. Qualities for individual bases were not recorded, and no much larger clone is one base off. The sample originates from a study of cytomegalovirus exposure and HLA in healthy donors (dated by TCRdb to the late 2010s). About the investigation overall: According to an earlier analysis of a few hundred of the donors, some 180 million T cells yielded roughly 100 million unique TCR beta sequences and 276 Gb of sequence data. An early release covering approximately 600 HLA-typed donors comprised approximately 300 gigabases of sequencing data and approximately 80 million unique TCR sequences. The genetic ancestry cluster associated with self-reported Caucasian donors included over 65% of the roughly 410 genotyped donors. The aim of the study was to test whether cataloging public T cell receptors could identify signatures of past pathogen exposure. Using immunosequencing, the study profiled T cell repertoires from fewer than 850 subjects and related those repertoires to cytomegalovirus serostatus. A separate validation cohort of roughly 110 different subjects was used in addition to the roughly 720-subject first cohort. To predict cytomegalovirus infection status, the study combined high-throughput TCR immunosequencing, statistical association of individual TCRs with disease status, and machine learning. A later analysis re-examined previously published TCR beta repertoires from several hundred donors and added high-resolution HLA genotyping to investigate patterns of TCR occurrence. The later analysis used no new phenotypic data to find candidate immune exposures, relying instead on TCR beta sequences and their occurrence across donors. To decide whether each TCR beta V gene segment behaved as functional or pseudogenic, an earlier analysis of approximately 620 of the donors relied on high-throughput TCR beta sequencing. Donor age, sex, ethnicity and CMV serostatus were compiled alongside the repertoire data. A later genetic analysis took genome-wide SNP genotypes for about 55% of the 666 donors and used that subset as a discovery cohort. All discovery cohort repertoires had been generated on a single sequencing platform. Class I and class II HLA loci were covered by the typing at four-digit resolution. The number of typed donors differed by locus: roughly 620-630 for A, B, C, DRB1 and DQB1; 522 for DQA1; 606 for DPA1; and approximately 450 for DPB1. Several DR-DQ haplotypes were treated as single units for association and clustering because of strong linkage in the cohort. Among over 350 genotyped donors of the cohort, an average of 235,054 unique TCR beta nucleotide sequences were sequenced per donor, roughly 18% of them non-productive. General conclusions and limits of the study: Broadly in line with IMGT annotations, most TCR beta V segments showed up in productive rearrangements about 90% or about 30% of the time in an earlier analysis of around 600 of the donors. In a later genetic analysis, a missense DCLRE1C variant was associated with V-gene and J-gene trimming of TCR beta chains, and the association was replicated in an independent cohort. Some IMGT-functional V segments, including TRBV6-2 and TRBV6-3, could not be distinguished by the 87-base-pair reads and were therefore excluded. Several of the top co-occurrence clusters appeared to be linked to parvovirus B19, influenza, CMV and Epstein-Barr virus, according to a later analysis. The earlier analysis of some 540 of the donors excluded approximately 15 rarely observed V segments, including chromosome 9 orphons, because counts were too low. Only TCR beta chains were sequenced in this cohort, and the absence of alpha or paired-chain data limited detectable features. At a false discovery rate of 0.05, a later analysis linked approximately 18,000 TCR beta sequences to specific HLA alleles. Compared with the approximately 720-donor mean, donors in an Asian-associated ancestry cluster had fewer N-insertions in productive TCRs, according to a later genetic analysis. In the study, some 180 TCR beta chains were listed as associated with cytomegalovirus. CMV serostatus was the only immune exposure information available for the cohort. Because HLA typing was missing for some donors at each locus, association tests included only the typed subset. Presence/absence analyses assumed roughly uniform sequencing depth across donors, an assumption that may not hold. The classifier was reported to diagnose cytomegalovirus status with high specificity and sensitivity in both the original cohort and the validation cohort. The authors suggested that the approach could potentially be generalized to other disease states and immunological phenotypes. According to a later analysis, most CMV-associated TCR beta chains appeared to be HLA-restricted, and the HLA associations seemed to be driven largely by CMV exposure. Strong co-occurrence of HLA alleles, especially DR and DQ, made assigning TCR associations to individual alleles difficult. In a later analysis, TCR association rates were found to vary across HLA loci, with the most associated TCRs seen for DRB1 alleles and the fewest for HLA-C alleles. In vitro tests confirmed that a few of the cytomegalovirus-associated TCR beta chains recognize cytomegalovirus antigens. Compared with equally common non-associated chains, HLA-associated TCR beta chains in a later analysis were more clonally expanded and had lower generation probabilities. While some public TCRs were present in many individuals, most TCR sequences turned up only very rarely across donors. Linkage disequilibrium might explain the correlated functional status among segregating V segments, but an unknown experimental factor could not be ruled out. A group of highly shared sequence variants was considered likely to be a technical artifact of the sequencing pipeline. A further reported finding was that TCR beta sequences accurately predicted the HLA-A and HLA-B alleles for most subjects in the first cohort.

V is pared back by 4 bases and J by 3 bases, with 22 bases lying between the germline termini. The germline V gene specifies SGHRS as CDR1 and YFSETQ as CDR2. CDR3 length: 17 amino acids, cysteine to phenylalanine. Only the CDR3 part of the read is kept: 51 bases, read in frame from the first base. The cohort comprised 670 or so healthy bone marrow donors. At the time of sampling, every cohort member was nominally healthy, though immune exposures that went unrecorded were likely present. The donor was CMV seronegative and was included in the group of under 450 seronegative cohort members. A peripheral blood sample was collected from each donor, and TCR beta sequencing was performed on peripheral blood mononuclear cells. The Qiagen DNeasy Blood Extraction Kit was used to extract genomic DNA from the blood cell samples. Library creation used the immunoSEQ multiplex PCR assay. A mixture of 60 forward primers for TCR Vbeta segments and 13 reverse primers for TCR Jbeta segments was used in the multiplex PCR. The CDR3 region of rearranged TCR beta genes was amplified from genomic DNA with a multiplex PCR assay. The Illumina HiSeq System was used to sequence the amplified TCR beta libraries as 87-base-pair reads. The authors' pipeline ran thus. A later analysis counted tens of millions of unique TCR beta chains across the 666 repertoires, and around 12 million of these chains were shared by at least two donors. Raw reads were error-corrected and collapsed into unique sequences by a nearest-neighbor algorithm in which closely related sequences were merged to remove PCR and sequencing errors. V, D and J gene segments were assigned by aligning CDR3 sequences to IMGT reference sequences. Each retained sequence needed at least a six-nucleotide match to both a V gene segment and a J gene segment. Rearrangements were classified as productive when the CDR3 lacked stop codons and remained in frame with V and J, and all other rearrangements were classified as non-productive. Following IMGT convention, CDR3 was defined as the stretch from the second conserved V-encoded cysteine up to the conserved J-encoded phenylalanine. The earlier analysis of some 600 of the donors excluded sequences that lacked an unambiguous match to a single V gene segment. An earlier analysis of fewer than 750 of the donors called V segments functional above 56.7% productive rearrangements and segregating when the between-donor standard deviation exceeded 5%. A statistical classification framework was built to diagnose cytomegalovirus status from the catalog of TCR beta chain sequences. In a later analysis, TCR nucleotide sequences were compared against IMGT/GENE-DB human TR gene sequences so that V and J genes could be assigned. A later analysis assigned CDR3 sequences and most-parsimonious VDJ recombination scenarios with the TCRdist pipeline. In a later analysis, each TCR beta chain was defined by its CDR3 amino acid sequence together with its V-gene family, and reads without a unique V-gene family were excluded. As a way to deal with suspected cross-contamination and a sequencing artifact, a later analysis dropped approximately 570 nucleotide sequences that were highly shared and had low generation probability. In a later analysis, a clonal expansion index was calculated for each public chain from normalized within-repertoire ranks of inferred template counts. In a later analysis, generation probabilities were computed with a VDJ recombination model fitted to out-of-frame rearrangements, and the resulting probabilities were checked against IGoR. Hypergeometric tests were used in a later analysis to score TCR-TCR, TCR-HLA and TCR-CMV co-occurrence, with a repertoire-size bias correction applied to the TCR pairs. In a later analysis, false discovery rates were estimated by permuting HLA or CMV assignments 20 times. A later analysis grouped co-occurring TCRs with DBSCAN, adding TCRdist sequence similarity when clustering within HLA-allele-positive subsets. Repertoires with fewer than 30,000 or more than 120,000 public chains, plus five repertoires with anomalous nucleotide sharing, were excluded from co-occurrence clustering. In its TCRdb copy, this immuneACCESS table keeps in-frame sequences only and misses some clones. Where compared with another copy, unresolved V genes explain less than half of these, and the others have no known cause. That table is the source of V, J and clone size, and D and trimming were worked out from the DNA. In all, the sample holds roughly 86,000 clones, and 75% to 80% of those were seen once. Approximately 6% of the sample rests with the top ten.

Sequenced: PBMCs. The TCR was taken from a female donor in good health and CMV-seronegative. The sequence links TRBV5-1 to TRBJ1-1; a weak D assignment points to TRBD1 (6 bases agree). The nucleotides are TGCGCCAGCAGCCCCAACTCGGTACAGGGAAGGGACACTGAAGCTTTCTTT. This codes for CASSPNSVQGRDTEAFF.